The source of this T cell receptor beta chain is a study of resident and recirculating memory T cells in vitiligo. About the study: Each patient gave two lesional and two nonlesional epidermal shave biopsies, plus PBMCs.

Repertoires were generated with immunoSEQ multiplex PCR, while TCRdb's copy carries only in-frame clones and drops some. The sample carries tens of thousands of clones, just over 90% recorded once. CDR1 and CDR2 (germline): MNHEY, SVGAGI. The germline V and J ends were trimmed by 4 bases and 12 bases, with 15 bases remaining between them. The CDR3 loop spans 13 amino acids. The J gene is TRBJ1-4, the V gene TRBV6-5, with D possibly matching TRBD1 (5 bases). Sample: blood. The receptor comes from a male donor with vitiligo. CDR3 coding DNA: TGTGCCAGCAGTTGGGGTCAGGGCCTAGAACTGTTTTTT. Translated, it gives CASSWGQGLELFF.